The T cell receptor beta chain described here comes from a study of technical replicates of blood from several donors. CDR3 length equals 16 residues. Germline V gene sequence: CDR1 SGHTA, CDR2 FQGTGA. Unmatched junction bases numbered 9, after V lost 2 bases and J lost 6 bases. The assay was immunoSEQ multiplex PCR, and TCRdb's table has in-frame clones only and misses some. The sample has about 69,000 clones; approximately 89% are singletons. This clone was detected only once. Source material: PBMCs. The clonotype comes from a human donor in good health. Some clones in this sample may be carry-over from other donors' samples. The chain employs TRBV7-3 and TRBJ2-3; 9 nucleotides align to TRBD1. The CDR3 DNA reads TGTGCCAGCAGCTTACAGGGACAGGGAATTTTCGATACGCAGTATTTT. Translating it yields CASSLQGQGIFDTQYF. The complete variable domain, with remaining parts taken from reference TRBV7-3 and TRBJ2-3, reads GAGVSQTPSNKVTEKGKYVELRCDPISGHTALYWYRQSLGQGPEFLIYFQGTGAADDSGLPNDRFFAVRPEGSVSTLKIQRTERGDSAVYLCASSLQGQGIFDTQYFGPGTRLTVL.